The 18 T cell receptor beta chains given below trace back to one sample, sequenced in a study of human thymus T cells. Generated by immunoSEQ multiplex PCR, the TCRdb table keeps only in-frame clones and is missing some. The sample lists fewer than 85,000 clones; 95% were seen once. Resections obtained during corrective heart surgery supplied the thymus tissue. Sequences were obtained from thymus tissue. Receptors were obtained from a girl in the first two years of life with a congenital heart defect but otherwise immunologically healthy.

The chain carries TRBV30 and TRBJ1-2; TRBD1 might be the D (6 bases). This CDR3 comprises 13 residues. Germline V gives CDR1 GTSNPN, CDR2 SVGIG (reference sequence). V lost 4 bases, J lost 5 bases, and 14 bases lay in between. CDR3 sequence (DNA): TGTGCCTGGATCCCGTACAGGGATTATGGCTACACCTTC. Encoded protein: CAWIPYRDYGYTF.

The rearrangement joins TRBV6-5 to TRBJ2-7; D gene ambiguous. The CDR3 has 13 residues. The germline gives CDR1 MNHEY, CDR2 SVGAGI. Trimming stripped 5 bases from V and 9 bases from J, with 17 bases between. DNA of the CDR3: TGTGCCAGCAGTACCTCAACTCTGGCCTTGCAGTACTTC. Amino acids: CASSTSTLALQYF.

This chain uses TRBV28 with TRBJ2-7; D remains ambiguous. V lost 2 bases and J 3 bases, leaving 14 bases between the germline ends. From germline, CDR1 is MDHEN and CDR2 SYDVKM. The CDR3 loop spans 15 amino acids. The CDR3 DNA sequence: TGTGCCAGCAGTTTACCCGCCGGACCCGTCTACGAGCAGTACTTC. Translation: CASSLPAGPVYEQYF.

The J gene is TRBJ1-4, the V gene TRBV2; D may be TRBD1 (5 bases). Germline V gives CDR1 SNHLY, CDR2 FYNNEI. The V end lost 0 bases, the J end lost 3 bases, and 11 bases lay between the germline ends. This CDR3 region has 16 residues. The CDR3 region is CASSEAPGRSNEKLFF. The CDR3 nucleotides are TGTGCCAGCAGTGAAGCCCCGGGACGCTCTAATGAAAAACTGTTTTTT.

The V call is TRBV10-2, the J call TRBJ2-1, with 10 bases identical to TRBD2. This CDR3 has 15 residues. Unmatched junction bases numbered 9, after V lost 5 bases and J lost 8 bases. Germline loops: CDR1 WSHSY, CDR2 SAAADI. The CDR3 reads CASSPYSSGSYEQFF. DNA of the CDR3: TGCGCCAGCAGTCCCTATTCTAGCGGGAGTTATGAGCAGTTCTTC.

The V call is TRBV7-3, the J call TRBJ2-3; no clear D. V shed 1 base and J shed 2 bases, with 7 bases lying between them. The CDR3 is made up of 14 amino acids. The germline CDR1 and CDR2 sequences are SGHTA and FQGTGA. The CDR3, as DNA: TGTGCCAGCAGCTTAAAAGGCTACACAGATACGCAGTATTTT. It encodes CASSLKGYTDTQYF.

V and J are TRBV12-5 and TRBJ1-1; tentatively, D is TRBD1 (5 bases). Per germline, CDR1 LGHNT and CDR2 FRNRAP. This CDR3 region has 16 residues. V was shortened by 0 bases and J by 3 bases, with 14 bases between the two germline ends. The DNA for the CDR3 is TGTGCTAGTGGTTTGGTAAAAGGGACGGGGGACACTGAAGCTTTCTTT. Protein sequence: CASGLVKGTGDTEAFF.

The gene calls are TRBV10-3 and TRBJ2-7; D gene uncertain. The CDR3 extends over 12 amino acids. The germline V gene has CDR1 ENHRY and CDR2 SYGVKD. The germline V and J ends were trimmed by 5 bases and 5 bases, with 10 bases remaining between them. As DNA, the CDR3 is TGTGCCATCAGTCGGAATACTAACGAGCAGTACTTC. Translation gives CAISRNTNEQYF.

This chain links TRBV5-5 with TRBJ2-7; 13 bases map to TRBD2. This CDR3 spans 19 amino acids. Per the germline V gene, CDR1 is SGHKS and CDR2 is YYEKEE (reference sequence). V lost 3 bases, J lost 3 bases, and 15 bases stayed unmatched. The CDR3 DNA follows: TGTGCCAGCAGCTCTCATGCTCGACTAGCGGGAGGTTTACTCTACGAGCAGTACTTC. As protein: CASSSHARLAGGLLYEQYF.

The chain employs TRBV5-1 and TRBJ2-2; 10 nucleotides align to TRBD2. The length of the CDR3 is 18 residues. J was trimmed by 4 bases and V by 3 bases; bases with no gene match: 12. Germline loops: CDR1 SGHRS, CDR2 YFSETQ. In nucleotides, the CDR3 is TGCGCCAGCAGCTGGGGGACTAGCGAACACTGGGGCACCGGGGAGCTGTTTTTT. As protein: CASSWGTSEHWGTGELFF.

The CDR3 region has the DNA TGTGCCAGCAGCTTCGAGGGGACAGGGGCCTTCAATGAGCAGTTCTTC. This sequence encodes CASSFEGTGAFNEQFF. The V call is TRBV14, the J call TRBJ2-1, with 10 bases lining up with TRBD1. CDR1 and CDR2 from the germline V gene are SGHDN and FVKESK. With 5 bases clipped from V and 6 bases from J, the junction kept 10 bases outside the gene matches. The CDR3 contains 16 residues. Complete variable domain (other parts from reference TRBV14 and TRBJ2-1): EAGVTQFPSHSVIEKGQTVTLRCDPISGHDNLYWYRRVMGKEIKFLLHFVKESKQDESGMPNNRFLAERTGGTYSTLKVQPAELEDSGVYFCASSFEGTGAFNEQFFGPGTRLTVL.

The chain carries TRBV11-2 and TRBJ1-1; D perhaps matches TRBD1 (6 bases). Germline V gives CDR1 SGHAT, CDR2 FQNNGV. The CDR3 has 14 amino acids. The V gene lost 4 bases and the J gene lost 5 bases, with 14 bases spanning the gap. CDR3: CASSWSGVETEAFF. The CDR3 region has the DNA TGTGCCAGCAGCTGGTCAGGGGTGGAGACTGAAGCTTTCTTT.

The V call is TRBV11-2, the J call TRBJ1-4, with 7 bases matching TRBD1. The CDR3 extends over 15 amino acids. V dropped 4 bases and J dropped 6; count of bases not matched to a gene: 8. Germline-derived CDR1 and CDR2 are SGHAT and FQNNGV. The CDR3 coding sequence is TGTGCCAGCAGCTCAAAGGGGGCGGGAGATGAAAAACTGTTTTTT. Its translation is CASSSKGAGDEKLFF.

V and J are TRBV11-3 and TRBJ2-2, with a possible D match to TRBD1 (6 bases). The length of the CDR3 is 15 residues. Trimming removed 4 bases at V and 3 bases at J, with 12 bases between. CDR1 SGHNT and CDR2 YENEEA come from the germline V gene. CDR3 in amino acids: CASSSQGGDTGELFF. In DNA, the CDR3 is TGTGCCAGCAGCTCACAGGGCGGAGACACCGGGGAGCTGTTTTTT.

This rearrangement joins TRBV7-2 to TRBJ2-7, with 8 bases aligning to TRBD1. Trimming cost V 1 base and J 5 bases; bases outside gene matches: 4. Looked up from germline, CDR1 is SGHTA and CDR2 is FQGNSA. CDR3 length equals 14 residues. The CDR3 nucleotides are TGTGCCAGCAGCTTAGGCAGGGGGCCCCACGAGCAGTACTTC. Translating it yields CASSLGRGPHEQYF.

The J gene is TRBJ2-1, the V gene TRBV28, with a possible D match to TRBD2 (6 bases). V lost 3 bases and J lost 5, with 11 bases in between. Germline V gene sequence: CDR1 MDHEN, CDR2 SYDVKM. This CDR3 is 14 amino acids long. The chain's CDR3 is CASSFSRDNNEQFF. Written as DNA, the CDR3 is TGTGCCAGCAGTTTTTCGCGGGATAACAATGAGCAGTTCTTC. The whole variable domain, remainder taken from reference TRBV28 and TRBJ2-1, is DVKVTQSSRYLVKRTGEKVFLECVQDMDHENMFWYRQDPGLGLRLIYFSYDVKMKEKGDIPEGYSVSREKKERFSLILESASTNQTSMYLCASSFSRDNNEQFFGPGTRLTVL.

The genes are TRBV5-4 and TRBJ1-1; D ambiguous. The V end lost 1 base, the J end lost 0 bases, and 16 bases lay between the germline ends. This CDR3 spans 17 amino acids. Germline CDR1 and CDR2: SGHNT and YYREEE (reference sequence). The CDR3 here is CASSLKSVHFLNTEAFF. In DNA form, the CDR3 reads TGTGCCAGCAGCTTGAAGTCGGTGCATTTTTTGAACACTGAAGCTTTCTTT.

This sequence joins TRBV9 and TRBJ2-6, with D unresolved. In germline, CDR1 is SGDLS, CDR2 YYNGEE. The CDR3 is 13 residues long. V was shortened by 7 bases and J by 0 bases, with 5 bases between the two germline ends. The CDR3 loop reads CASQPSGANVLTF. Written as DNA, the CDR3 is TGTGCCAGCCAGCCCTCTGGGGCCAACGTCCTGACTTTC.